This TCR beta chain was obtained from a study of CXCR3-negative and CXCR3-positive naive CD8 T cells. Overall study context: Roughly 1.5 +/- 0.3 million TRB reads came from each library, giving 130 million to 150 million in total. Study findings and constraints: Both of the naive subsets showed about the same high diversity, but memory CD8+ cells had much less.

Concerning this clonotype itself: The antigen is unknown.

The study made its TRB cDNA libraries by 5' RACE, adding UMI labels. TCRdb reanalyzed the 5' RACE reads and collapses them to one entry per CDR3 protein, without DNA. This specimen shows about 80,000 distinct CDR3 sequences; the ten leading clones hold around 1.4%. Triplicates of under 350,000 cells were sorted from each CD8+ T cell subset. The authors gated naive CD8+ T cells as CD45RO-CCR7+CD27+CD95-. Germline V gene data show CDR1 as MGHDK and CDR2 as SYGVNS. The CDR3 spans 12 residues. This TCR was sampled from a human donor in good health. Some clones in this sample may be carry-over from other donors' samples. V is TRBV25-1 and J is TRBJ2-7; TCRdb's D call, TRBD1, is unchecked because there is no DNA. Sequenced material: naive CXCR3- CD8+ T cells from blood. The subset here: CD45RO-CCR7+CD27+CD95- naive CD8+ T cells lacking CXCR3 (TNR3-). This chain's CDR3 is CAIADRKNEQYF.